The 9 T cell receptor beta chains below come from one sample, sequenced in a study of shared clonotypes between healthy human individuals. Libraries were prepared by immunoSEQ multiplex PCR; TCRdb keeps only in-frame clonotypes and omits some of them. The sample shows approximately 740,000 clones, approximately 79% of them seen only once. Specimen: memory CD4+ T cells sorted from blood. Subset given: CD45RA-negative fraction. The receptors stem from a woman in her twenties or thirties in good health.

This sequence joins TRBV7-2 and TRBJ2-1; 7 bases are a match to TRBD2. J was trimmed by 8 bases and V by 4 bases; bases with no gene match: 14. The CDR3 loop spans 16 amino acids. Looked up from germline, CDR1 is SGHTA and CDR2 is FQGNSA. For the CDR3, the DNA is TGTGCCAGCAGCTCCCGGGGTAGTGGGGGGGGATATGAGCAGTTCTTC. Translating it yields CASSSRGSGGGYEQFF. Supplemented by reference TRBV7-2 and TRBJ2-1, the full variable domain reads GAGVSQSPSNKVTEKGKDVELRCDPISGHTALYWYRQSLGQGLEFLIYFQGNSAPDKSGLPSDRFSAERTGGSVSTLTIQRTQQEDSAVYLCASSSRGSGGGYEQFFGPGTRLTVL.

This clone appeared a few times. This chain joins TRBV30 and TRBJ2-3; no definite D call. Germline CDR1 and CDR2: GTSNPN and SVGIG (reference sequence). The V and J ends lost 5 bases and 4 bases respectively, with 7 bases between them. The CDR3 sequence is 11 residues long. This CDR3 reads CAWGRADTQYF. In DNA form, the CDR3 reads TGTGCCTGGGGGCGCGCAGATACGCAGTATTTT.

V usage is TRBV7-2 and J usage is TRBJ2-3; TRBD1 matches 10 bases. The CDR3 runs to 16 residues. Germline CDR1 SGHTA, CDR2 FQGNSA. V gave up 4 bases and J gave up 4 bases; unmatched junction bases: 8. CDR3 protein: CASSWGSGTGADTQYF. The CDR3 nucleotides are TGTGCCAGCAGCTGGGGCTCCGGGACAGGGGCAGATACGCAGTATTTT.

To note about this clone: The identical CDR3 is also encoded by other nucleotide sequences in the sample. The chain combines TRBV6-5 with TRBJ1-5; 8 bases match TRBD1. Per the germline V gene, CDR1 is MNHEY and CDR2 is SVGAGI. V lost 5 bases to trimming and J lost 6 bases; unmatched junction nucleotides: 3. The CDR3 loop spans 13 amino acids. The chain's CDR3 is CASSPDRGQPQHF. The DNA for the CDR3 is TGTGCCAGCAGTCCCGACAGGGGTCAGCCCCAGCATTTT.

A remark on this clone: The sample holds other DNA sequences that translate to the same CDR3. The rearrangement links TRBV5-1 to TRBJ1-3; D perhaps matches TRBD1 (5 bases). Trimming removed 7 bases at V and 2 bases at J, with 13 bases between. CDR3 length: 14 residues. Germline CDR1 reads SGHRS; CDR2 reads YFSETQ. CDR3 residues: CASSLGTAGNTIYF. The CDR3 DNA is TGCGCCAGCTCCCTTGGGACTGCTGGAAACACCATATATTTT.

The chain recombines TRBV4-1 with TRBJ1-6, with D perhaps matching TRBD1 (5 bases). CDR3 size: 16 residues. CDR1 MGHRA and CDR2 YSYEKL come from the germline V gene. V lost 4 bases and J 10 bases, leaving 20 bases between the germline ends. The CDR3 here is CASSPRTSRVESPLHF. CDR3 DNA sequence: TGCGCCAGCAGCCCCCGGACAAGTCGGGTGGAATCACCCCTCCACTTT.

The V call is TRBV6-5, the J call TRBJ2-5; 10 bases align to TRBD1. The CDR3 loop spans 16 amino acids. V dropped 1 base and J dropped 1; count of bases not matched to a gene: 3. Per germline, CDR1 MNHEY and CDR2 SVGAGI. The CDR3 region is CASSYYGTGAQETQYF. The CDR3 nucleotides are TGTGCCAGCAGTTACTATGGGACAGGGGCCCAAGAGACCCAGTACTTC.

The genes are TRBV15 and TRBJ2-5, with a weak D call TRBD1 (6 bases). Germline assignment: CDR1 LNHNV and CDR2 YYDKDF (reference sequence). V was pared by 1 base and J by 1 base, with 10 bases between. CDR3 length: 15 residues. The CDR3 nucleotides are TGTGCCACCAGCAGAGGGACAGCAACCCAAGAGACCCAGTACTTC. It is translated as CATSRGTATQETQYF.

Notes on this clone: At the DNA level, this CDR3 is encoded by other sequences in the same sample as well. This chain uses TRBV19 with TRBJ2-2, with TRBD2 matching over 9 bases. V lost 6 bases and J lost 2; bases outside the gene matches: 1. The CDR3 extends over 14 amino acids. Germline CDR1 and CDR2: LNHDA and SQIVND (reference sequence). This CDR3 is CASRTSGNTGELFF. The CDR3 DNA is TGTGCCAGTAGGACTAGCGGAAACACCGGGGAGCTGTTTTTT.